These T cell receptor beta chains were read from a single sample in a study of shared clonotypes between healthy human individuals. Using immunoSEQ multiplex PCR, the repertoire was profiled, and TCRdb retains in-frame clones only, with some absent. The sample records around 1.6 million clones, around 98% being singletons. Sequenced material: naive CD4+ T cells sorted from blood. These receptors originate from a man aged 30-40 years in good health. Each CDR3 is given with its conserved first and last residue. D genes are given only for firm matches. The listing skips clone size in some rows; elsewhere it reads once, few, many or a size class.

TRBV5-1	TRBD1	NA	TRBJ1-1	CASSLVSDRANTEAFF	TGCGCCAGCAGCTTGGTTTCGGACAGGGCGAACACTGAAGCTTTCTTT
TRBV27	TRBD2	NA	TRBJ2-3	CASSLAGGPFASDTQYF	TGTGCCAGCAGTTTAGCGGGAGGGCCGTTTGCTTCAGATACGCAGTATTTT
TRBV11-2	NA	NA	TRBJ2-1	CASSLIYPSSYNEQFF	TGTGCCAGCAGCTTGATCTACCCGAGCTCCTACAATGAGCAGTTCTTC
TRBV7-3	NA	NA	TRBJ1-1	CASSLTAGTPGAFF	TGTGCCAGCAGCTTAACTGCGGGGACTCCTGGGGCTTTCTTT
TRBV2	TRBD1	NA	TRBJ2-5	CASSENRRRGIQETQYF	TGTGCCAGCAGTGAGAATCGCCGCAGGGGGATCCAAGAGACCCAGTACTTC
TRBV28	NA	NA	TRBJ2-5	CASTRGWGVETQYF	TGTGCCAGCACCCGCGGTTGGGGGGTGGAGACCCAGTACTTC
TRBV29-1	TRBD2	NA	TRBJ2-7	CSVETLAGGPSKDF	TGCAGCGTTGAAACTCTAGCGGGAGGGCCCTCCAAGGACTTC
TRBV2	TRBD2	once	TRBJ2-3	CASSVERDTQYF	TGTGCCAGCAGTGTCGAGCGGGACACGCAGTATTTT
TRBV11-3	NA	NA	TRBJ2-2	CASSLSGMNTGELFF	TGTGCCAGCAGCTTATCAGGGATGAACACCGGGGAGCTGTTTTTT
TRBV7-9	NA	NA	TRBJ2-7	CASSHSGPGIKF	TGTGCCAGCAGCCACTCGGGACCGGGGATTAAATTC
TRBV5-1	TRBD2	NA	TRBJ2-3	CASSLRTSGITDTQYF	TGCGCCAGCAGCTTACGGACTAGCGGGATCACAGATACGCAGTATTTT
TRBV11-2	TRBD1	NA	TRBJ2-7	CASERTGPPYEQYF	TGTGCCAGCGAGAGGACAGGCCCCCCCTACGAGCAGTACTTC
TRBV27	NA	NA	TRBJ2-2	CASSLYRYTGELFF	TGTGCCAGCAGTTTGTACAGATACACCGGGGAGCTGTTTTTT
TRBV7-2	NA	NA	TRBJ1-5	CASSLFARVGGAGQPQHF	TGTGCCAGCAGCTTATTCGCCCGTGTGGGGGGCGCGGGGCAGCCCCAGCATTTT
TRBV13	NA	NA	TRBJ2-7	CASSLTEGYYEQYF	TGTGCCAGCAGCCTGACCGAAGGATACTACGAGCAGTACTTC
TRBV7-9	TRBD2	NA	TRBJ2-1	CASSLTSGRANNEQFF	TGTGCCAGCAGCTTGACTAGCGGGAGGGCAAACAATGAGCAGTTCTTC